These 14 T cell receptor beta chains were sequenced from one sample in a study of human T cells and chemical hapten exposure. Using its own MiXCR run on the RACE reads, TCRdb lists one record per CDR3 protein. The repertoire has 79,000 or so distinct CDR3 sequences, 10% of them found once; the top ten carry around 1.5%. Specified time point: patch test 1, 2 weeks after DPC sensitization. Noted treatment: therapeutic diphenylcyclopropenone sensitization with weekly scalp DPC. The sample here was whole blood, taken in connection with sensitization to the hapten diphenylcyclopropenone (DPC). These receptors all come from a woman aged 45 to 65 with alopecia areata. Some clones in this sample may be carry-over from other donors' samples.

This clonotype was counted ten times or more. The chain carries TRBV7-6 and TRBJ2-5, with D maybe TRBD1 (5 bases). The CDR3 totals 14 residues. CDR1 and CDR2 (germline): SGHVS, FNYEAQ. V was trimmed by 1 base and J by 1 base, leaving 7 bases between them. CDR3 in amino acids: CASSLGGPQETQYF. In DNA form, the CDR3 reads TGTGCCAGCAGCTTAGGGGGCCCCCAAGAGACCCAGTACTTC.

This clonotype has a count of ten or more. The gene calls are TRBV20-1 and TRBJ2-1; the D call may be TRBD1 or TRBD2 (7 bases each). Germline V CDR1 and CDR2: DFQATT, SNEGSKA (reference sequence). This CDR3 is built from 13 residues. CDR3 nucleotides: TGCAGCGCCCGGGCAGGGGGAGGGAATGAGCAGTTCTTC. Encoded protein: CSARAGGGNEQFF.

J is TRBJ1-2 and V is TRBV11-1, with D unclear. The CDR3 is made up of 13 amino acids. CDR1 is SGHAT and CDR2 is FQDESV in the germline V gene (reference sequence). V was shortened by 2 bases and J by 0 bases, with 4 bases between the two germline ends. The chain's CDR3 is CASSLQANYGYTF. The DNA of the CDR3 is TGTGCCAGCAGCTTACAGGCTAACTATGGCTACACCTTC.

The V gene is TRBV7-9, the J gene TRBJ2-6, with D unclear. The length of the CDR3 is 14 residues. The germline V gene encodes CDR1 SEHNR and CDR2 FQNEAQ (reference sequence). The V end lost 5 bases, the J end lost 6 bases, and 11 bases lay between the germline ends. In DNA form, the CDR3 reads TGTGCCAGCAGCACCTTGAGTGTGGCCAACGTCCTGACTTTC. Translating gives CASSTLSVANVLTF. Full variable domain (missing parts from reference TRBV7-9 and TRBJ2-6): DTGVSQNPRHKITKRGQNVTFRCDPISEHNRLYWYRQTLGQGPEFLTYFQNEAQLEKSRLLSDRFSAERPKGSFSTLEIQRTEQGDSAMYLCASSTLSVANVLTFGAGSRLTVL.

This clonotype appeared many times. The rearrangement uses TRBV28 and TRBJ2-6; D gene unclear. The V gene lost 3 bases and the J gene lost 0 bases, with 6 bases spanning the gap. The CDR3 is made up of 15 amino acids. Germline V gene data show CDR1 as MDHEN and CDR2 as SYDVKM. CDR3 DNA: TGTGCCAGCAGTTTCGCTTCCTCTGGGGCCAACGTCCTGACTTTC. Translated, it gives CASSFASSGANVLTF.

The chain uses TRBV29-1 and TRBJ2-1; D might be TRBD1 (6 bases). Germline V gene lookup returns CDR1 SQVTM and CDR2 ANQGSEA. CDR3 size: 11 residues. The ends were cut back, 5 bases at V and 10 bases at J, with 12 bases in the middle. DNA for the CDR3: TGCAGCGTTTCCTCCGGGACAGAGCAGTTCTTC. This translates into CSVSSGTEQFF.

This clonotype was seen only a few times. The chain links TRBV6-2 or TRBV6-3 to TRBJ1-1; 9 bases agree with TRBD1. The CDR3 has 15 residues. V lost 6 bases, J lost 1 base, and 6 bases stayed unmatched. Looked up from germline, CDR1 is MNHEY and CDR2 is SVGEGT. The CDR3 bases are TGTGCCAGCAGAGACAGGGGGGCCCCGAACACTGAAGCTTTCTTT. As protein: CASRDRGAPNTEAFF.

This clonotype occurred many times. The chain recombines TRBV6-5 with TRBJ1-2; weak D call: TRBD1 (5 bases). The CDR3 has 14 amino acids. The V end lost 6 bases, the J end lost 4 bases, and 15 bases lay between the germline ends. Germline CDR1 reads MNHEY; CDR2 reads SVGAGI. The CDR3 region has the DNA TGTGCCAGCAGCCAGGGTCCCCGGGGCTATGGCTACACCTTC. It is translated as CASSQGPRGYGYTF.

The chain recombines TRBV29-1 with TRBJ2-3; D gene uncertain. Between the trimmed V and J ends, which lost 5 bases and 2 bases, there was a span of 11 bases. This CDR3 has 13 amino acids. Per germline, CDR1 SQVTM and CDR2 ANQGSEA. CDR3 loop: CSVPKGSTDTQYF. DNA of the CDR3: TGCAGCGTTCCCAAAGGATCCACAGATACGCAGTATTTT.

This clonotype was picked up a small number of times. The chain is built from TRBV12-3 or TRBV12-4 and TRBJ1-2; 8 nucleotides match TRBD1. Trimming took 6 bases from V and 3 from J; bases not matched to a gene: 6. The CDR3 has 14 residues. CDR3 DNA: TGTGCCAGCAGGGACAGGGACCGGGACTATGGCTACACCTTC. The encoded protein is CASRDRDRDYGYTF.

This clonotype came up a few times. The chain links TRBV6-2 or TRBV6-3 to TRBJ2-3, with 8 bases fitting TRBD2. This CDR3 spans 18 amino acids. With V trimmed by 5 bases and J by 0 bases, 13 bases remained unmatched. The germline V gene encodes CDR1 MNHEY and CDR2 SVGEGT. The CDR3 spells CASSTWSIAGRSTDTQYF. The CDR3 coding sequence is TGTGCCAGCAGTACGTGGTCGATAGCGGGACGCAGCACAGATACGCAGTATTTT.

V and J are TRBV29-1 and TRBJ2-1; D not resolved. There are 12 residues in the CDR3. Germline CDR1 SQVTM, CDR2 ANQGSEA. Trimming cost V 0 bases and J 7 bases, with 7 bases left between them. The CDR3 loop reads CSVEDRPNEQFF. Written as DNA, the CDR3 is TGCAGCGTTGAAGATCGTCCTAATGAGCAGTTCTTC.

The chain employs TRBV18 and TRBJ2-1, with 7 bases matching TRBD2. Germline CDR1 KGHSH, CDR2 LQKENI. The CDR3 is 16 amino acids. V trimming: 2 bases; J trimming: 3 bases; junction bases outside the gene matches: 7. This CDR3 is CASSPRPLANYNEQFF. The CDR3 DNA is TGTGCCAGCTCACCAAGGCCACTAGCGAACTACAATGAGCAGTTCTTC.

The chain combines TRBV29-1 with TRBJ2-5; D call uncertain. The V gene lost 5 bases and the J gene lost 2 bases, with 6 bases spanning the gap. The CDR3 runs to 11 residues. In germline, CDR1 is SQVTM, CDR2 ANQGSEA. The CDR3 nucleotides are TGCAGCGTTCACAGACAAGAGACCCAGTACTTC. This gives the protein CSVHRQETQYF.